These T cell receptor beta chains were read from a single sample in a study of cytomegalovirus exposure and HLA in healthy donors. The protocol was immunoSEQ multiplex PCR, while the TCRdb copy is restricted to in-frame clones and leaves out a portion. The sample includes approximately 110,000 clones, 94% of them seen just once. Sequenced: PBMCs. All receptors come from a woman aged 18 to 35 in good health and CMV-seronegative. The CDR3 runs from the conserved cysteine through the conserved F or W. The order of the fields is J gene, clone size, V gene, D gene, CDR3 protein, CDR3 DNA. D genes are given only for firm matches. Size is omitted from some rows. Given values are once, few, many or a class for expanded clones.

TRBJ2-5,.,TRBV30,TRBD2,CAWDSGRGETQYF,TGTGCCTGGGATAGCGGGAGGGGAGAGACCCAGTACTTC
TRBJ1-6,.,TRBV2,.,CASSEERDSYNSPLHF,TGTGCCAGCAGTGAGGAACGGGACTCCTATAATTCACCCCTCCACTTT
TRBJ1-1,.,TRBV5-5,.,CASSLGSRQGFFENTEAFF,TGTGCCAGCAGCTTGGGTTCGCGGCAGGGCTTTTTCGAGAACACTGAAGCTTTCTTT
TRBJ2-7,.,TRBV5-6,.,CASSGSSYEQYF,TGTGCCAGCAGCGGGAGCTCCTACGAGCAGTACTTC
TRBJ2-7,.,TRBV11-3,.,CASSPGAHRGGESYEQYF,TGTGCCAGCAGCCCAGGGGCCCACAGGGGAGGAGAGTCCTACGAGCAGTACTTC
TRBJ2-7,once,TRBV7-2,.,CASSRPAPGEEQYF,TGTGCCAGCAGCCGACCTGCCCCGGGGGAAGAGCAGTACTTC
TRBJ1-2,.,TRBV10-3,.,CAISEYGANYGYTF,TGTGCCATCAGTGAGTACGGAGCTAACTATGGCTACACCTTC
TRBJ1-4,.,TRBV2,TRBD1,CASRPLTGNYEKLFF,TGTGCCAGCAGGCCGTTGACAGGGAACTATGAAAAACTGTTTTTT
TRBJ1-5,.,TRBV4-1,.,CASSQDSGNQPQHF,TGCGCCAGCAGCCAAGATAGCGGGAATCAGCCCCAGCATTTT
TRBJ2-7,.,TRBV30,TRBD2,CAWSVRGRGVGEQYF,TGTGCCTGGAGTGTAAGGGGCCGGGGGGTAGGAGAGCAGTACTTC
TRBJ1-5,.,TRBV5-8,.,CASSGPQGTQPQHF,TGTGCCAGCAGCGGCCCACAGGGCACTCAGCCCCAGCATTTT
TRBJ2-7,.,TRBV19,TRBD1,CASIGRQGREQYF,TGTGCCAGTATCGGGAGACAGGGGAGGGAGCAGTACTTC
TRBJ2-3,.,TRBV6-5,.,CASSDGTSTDTQYF,TGTGCCAGCAGTGACGGGACTAGCACAGATACGCAGTATTTT
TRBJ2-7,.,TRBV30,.,CAWSVGAYVYEQYF,TGTGCCTGGAGTGTAGGGGCATACGTCTACGAGCAGTACTTC
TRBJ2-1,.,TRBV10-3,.,CAAQGGGNEQFF,TGTGCCGCACAGGGCGGGGGCAATGAGCAGTTCTTC
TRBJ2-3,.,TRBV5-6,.,CASSFRGAGGTDTQYF,TGTGCCAGCAGCTTCCGGGGGGCGGGGGGCACAGATACGCAGTATTTT
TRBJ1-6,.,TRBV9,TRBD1,CASGQASSYNSPLHF,TGTGCCAGCGGACAGGCGAGCTCCTATAATTCACCCCTCCACTTT
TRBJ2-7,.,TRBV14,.,CASSPDSNFYEQYF,TGTGCCAGCAGCCCTGACAGTAACTTCTACGAGCAGTACTTC
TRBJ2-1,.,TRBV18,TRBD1,CASSITGTGSNEQFF,TGTGCCAGCTCAATTACCGGGACAGGGTCCAATGAGCAGTTCTTC
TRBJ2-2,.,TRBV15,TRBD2,CATSGGTILTGELFF,TGTGCCACCAGCGGGGGGACTATTTTGACCGGGGAGCTGTTTTTT
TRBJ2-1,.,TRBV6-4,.,CASSEEAFSDNEQFF,TGTGCCAGTAGTGAGGAAGCGTTCTCGGACAATGAGCAGTTCTTC
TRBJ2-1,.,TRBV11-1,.,CASSFGREQFF,TGTGCCAGCAGCTTCGGTCGTGAGCAGTTCTTC
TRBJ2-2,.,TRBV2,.,CASSQGTGELFF,TGTGCCAGCTCGCAGGGCACCGGGGAGCTGTTTTTT
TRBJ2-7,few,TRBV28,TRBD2,CASSTSGIPNTWEQYF,TGTGCCAGCAGTACTAGCGGGATACCCAATACGTGGGAGCAGTACTTC
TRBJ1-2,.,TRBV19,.,CAVAPRQHYGYTF,TGTGCCGTCGCCCCCCGACAACACTATGGCTACACCTTC
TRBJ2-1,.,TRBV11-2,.,CASSWETISSYNEQFF,TGTGCCAGCAGCTGGGAGACTATTAGCTCCTACAATGAGCAGTTCTTC
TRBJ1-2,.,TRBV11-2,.,CASSFTRGHYGYTF,TGTGCCAGCAGTTTTACCAGGGGCCACTATGGCTACACCTTC
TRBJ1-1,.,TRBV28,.,CASSFWGDRAFF,TGTGCCAGCAGTTTTTGGGGGGATCGAGCTTTCTTT
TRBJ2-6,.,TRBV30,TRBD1,CAWIRRTGRFSGANVLTF,TGTGCCTGGATCCGACGGACAGGGCGGTTCTCTGGGGCCAACGTCCTGACTTTC
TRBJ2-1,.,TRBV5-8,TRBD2,CASSLWLAGGPGEQFF,TGTGCCAGCAGCTTGTGGCTAGCGGGAGGGCCTGGTGAGCAGTTCTTC
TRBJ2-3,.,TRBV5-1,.,CASSPLEGGDTQYF,TGCGCCAGCAGCCCATTGGAAGGGGGAGATACGCAGTATTTT
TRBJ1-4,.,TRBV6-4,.,CASSDSKPATNEKLFF,TGTGCCAGCAGTGACTCAAAACCAGCAACTAATGAAAAACTGTTTTTT
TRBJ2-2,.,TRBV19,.,CASSILADTGELFF,TGTGCCAGTAGTATTTTAGCAGACACCGGGGAGCTGTTTTTT
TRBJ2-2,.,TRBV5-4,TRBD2,CASSKAGLAANTGELFF,TGTGCCAGCAGCAAGGCTGGGCTAGCGGCGAACACCGGGGAGCTGTTTTTT
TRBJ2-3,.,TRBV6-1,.,CASSPLEAGTDTQYF,TGTGCCAGCAGTCCGCTGGAAGCGGGCACAGATACGCAGTATTTT
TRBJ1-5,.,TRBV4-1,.,CASSPGMGQPQHF,TGCGCCAGCAGCCCAGGCATGGGTCAGCCCCAGCATTTT
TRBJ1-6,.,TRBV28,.,CASSFLTGYNSPLHF,TGTGCCAGCAGTTTTCTCACAGGCTATAATTCACCCCTCCACTTT
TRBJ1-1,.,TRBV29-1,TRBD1,CSVERGQLLNTEAFF,TGCAGCGTTGAACGGGGACAGCTCCTTAACACTGAAGCTTTCTTT
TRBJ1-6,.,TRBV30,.,CAWSVRGQRSPLHF,TGTGCCTGGAGTGTAAGGGGACAAAGGTCACCCCTCCACTTT
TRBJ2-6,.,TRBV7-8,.,CASSLVRSGANVLTF,TGTGCCAGCAGCTTAGTGAGGTCTGGGGCCAACGTCCTGACTTTC
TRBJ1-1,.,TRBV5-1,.,CASSLGDKNTEAFF,TGCGCCAGCAGCTTAGGGGACAAGAACACTGAAGCTTTCTTT
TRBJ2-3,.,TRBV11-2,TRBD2,CASGIAGGVPDTQYF,TGTGCCAGCGGGATAGCGGGAGGTGTCCCAGATACGCAGTATTTT
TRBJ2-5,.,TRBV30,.,CAWSVQGGETQYF,TGTGCCTGGAGTGTTCAGGGTGGCGAGACCCAGTACTTC
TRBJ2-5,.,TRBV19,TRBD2,CASSSTSGQETQYF,TGTGCCAGTAGTAGCACTAGCGGTCAAGAGACCCAGTACTTC
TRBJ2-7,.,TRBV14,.,CASTPTGSSYEQYF,TGTGCCAGCACCCCGACAGGAAGCTCCTACGAGCAGTACTTC
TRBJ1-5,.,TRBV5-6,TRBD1,CASSNRDRASPQHF,TGTGCCAGCAGCAACCGGGACAGGGCTTCGCCCCAGCATTTT
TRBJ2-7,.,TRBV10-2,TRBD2,CASTWGGSSYEQYF,TGCGCCAGCACATGGGGCGGGAGCTCCTACGAGCAGTACTTC
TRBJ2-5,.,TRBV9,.,CASSDTTGYGETQYF,TGTGCCAGCAGCGACACGACAGGTTACGGAGAGACCCAGTACTTC
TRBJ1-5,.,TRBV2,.,CASMGDNYQPQHF,TGTGCCAGCATGGGGGACAACTATCAGCCCCAGCATTTT
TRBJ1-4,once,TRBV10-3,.,CAISAGIGEKLFF,TGTGCCATCAGTGCGGGGATTGGAGAAAAACTGTTTTTT
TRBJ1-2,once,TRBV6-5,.,CASSSRGINDGYTF,TGTGCCAGCAGTTCAAGAGGGATTAACGATGGCTACACCTTC
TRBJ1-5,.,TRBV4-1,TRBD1,CASSQETGWSNQPQHF,TGCGCCAGCAGCCAAGAGACAGGGTGGAGCAATCAGCCCCAGCATTTT
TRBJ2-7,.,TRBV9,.,CASSVDEVISEQYF,TGTGCCAGCAGCGTGGATGAGGTAATCAGCGAGCAGTACTTC
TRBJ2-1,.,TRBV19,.,CASSPNRAYNEQFF,TGTGCCAGTAGCCCCAACCGGGCCTACAATGAGCAGTTCTTC
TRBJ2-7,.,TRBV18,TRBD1,CASSPPGQEIYEQYF,TGTGCCAGCTCACCACCGGGACAGGAGATCTACGAGCAGTACTTC
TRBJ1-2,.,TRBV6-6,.,CASSYGGPPSNYGYTF,TGTGCCAGCAGTTACGGGGGCCCCCCAAGTAACTATGGCTACACCTTC
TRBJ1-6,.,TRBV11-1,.,CASSVQGYNSPLHF,TGTGCCAGCAGCGTCCAGGGCTATAATTCACCCCTCCACTTT
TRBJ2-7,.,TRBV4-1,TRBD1,CASSHEGRARGRNEQYF,TGCGCCAGCAGCCACGAGGGCCGCGCCAGGGGGCGCAACGAGCAGTACTTC
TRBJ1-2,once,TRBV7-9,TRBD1,CASSSQGVGYGYTF,TGTGCCAGCAGTTCCCAGGGGGTCGGCTATGGCTACACCTTC
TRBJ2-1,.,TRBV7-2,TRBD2,CASSFGTSGWPTYNEQFF,TGTGCCAGCAGCTTTGGGACTAGCGGGTGGCCAACCTACAATGAGCAGTTCTTC